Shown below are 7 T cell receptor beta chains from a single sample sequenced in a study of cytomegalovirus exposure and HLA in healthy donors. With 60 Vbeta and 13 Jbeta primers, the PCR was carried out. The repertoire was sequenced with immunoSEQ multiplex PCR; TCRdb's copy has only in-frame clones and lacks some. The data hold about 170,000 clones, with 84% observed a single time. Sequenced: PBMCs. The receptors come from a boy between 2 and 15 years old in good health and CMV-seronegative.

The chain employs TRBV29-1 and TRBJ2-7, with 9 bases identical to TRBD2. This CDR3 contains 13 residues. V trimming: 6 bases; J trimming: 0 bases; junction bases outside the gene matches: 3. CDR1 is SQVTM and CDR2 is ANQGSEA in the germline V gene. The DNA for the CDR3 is TGCAGCGTGAGGACTAGCGCCTCCTACGAGCAGTACTTC. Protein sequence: CSVRTSASYEQYF.

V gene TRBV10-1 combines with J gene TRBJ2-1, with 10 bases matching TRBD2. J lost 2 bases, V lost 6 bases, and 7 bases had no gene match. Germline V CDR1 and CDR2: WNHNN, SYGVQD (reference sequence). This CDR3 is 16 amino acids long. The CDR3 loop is CASSQIAGGTYNEQFF. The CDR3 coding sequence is TGCGCCAGCAGCCAAATAGCGGGGGGTACCTACAATGAGCAGTTCTTC.

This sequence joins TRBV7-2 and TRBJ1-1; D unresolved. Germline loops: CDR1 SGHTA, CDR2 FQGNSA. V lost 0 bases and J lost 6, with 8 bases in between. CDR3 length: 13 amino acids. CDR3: CASSLAGSPEAFF. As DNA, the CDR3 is TGTGCCAGCAGCTTAGCGGGCAGCCCTGAAGCTTTCTTT. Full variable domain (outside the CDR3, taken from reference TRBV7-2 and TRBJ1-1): GAGVSQSPSNKVTEKGKDVELRCDPISGHTALYWYRQSLGQGLEFLIYFQGNSAPDKSGLPSDRFSAERTGGSVSTLTIQRTQQEDSAVYLCASSLAGSPEAFFGQGTRLTVV.

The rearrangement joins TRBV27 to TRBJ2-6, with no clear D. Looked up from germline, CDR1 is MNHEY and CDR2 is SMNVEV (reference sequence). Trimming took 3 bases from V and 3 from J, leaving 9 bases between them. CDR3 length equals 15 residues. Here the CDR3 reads CASSFWANGANVLTF. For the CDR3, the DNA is TGTGCCAGCAGTTTTTGGGCTAATGGGGCCAACGTCCTGACTTTC.

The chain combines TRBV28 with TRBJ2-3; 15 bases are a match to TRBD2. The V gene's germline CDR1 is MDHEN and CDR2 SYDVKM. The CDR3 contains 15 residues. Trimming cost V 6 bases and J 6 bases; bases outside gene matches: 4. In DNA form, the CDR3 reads TGTGCCAGCAGCTCCGGGACTAGCGGGAGGGATACGCAGTATTTT. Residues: CASSSGTSGRDTQYF.

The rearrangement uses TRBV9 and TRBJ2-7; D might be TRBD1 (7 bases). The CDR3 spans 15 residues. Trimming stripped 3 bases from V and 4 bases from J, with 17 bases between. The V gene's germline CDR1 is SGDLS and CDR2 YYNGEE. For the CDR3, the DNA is TGTGCCAGCAGCGGGGGGGCGGGACAGTCTTACGAGCAGTACTTC. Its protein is CASSGGAGQSYEQYF.

The CDR3 nucleotides are TGTGCCAGCAGCCATGACAGGGCTCCAAATCAGCCCCAGCATTTT. Translating gives CASSHDRAPNQPQHF. The chain uses TRBV27 and TRBJ1-5, with TRBD1 matching over 7 bases. Trimming at V came to 6 bases and at J to 4 bases, leaving 9 bases not matched to a gene. The CDR3 runs 15 residues. Germline-derived CDR1 and CDR2 are MNHEY and SMNVEV (reference sequence).